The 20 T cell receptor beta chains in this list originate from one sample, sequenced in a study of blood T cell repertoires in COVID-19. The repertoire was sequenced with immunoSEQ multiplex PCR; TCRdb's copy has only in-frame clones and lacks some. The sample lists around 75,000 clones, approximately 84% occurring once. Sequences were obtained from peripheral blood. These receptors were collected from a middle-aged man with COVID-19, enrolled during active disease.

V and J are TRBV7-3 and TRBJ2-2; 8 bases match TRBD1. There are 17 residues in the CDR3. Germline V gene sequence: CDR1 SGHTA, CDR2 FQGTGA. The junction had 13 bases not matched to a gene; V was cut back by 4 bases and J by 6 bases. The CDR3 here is CASSSDSGQGAPGELFF. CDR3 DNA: TGTGCCAGCAGCTCCGACTCTGGACAGGGTGCCCCCGGGGAGCTGTTTTTT.

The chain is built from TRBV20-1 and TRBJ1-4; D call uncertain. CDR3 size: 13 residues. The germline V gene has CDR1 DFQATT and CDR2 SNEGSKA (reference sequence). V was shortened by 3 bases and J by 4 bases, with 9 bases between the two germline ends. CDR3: CSASVADNEKLFF. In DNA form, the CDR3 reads TGCAGTGCTAGTGTCGCGGATAATGAAAAACTGTTTTTT.

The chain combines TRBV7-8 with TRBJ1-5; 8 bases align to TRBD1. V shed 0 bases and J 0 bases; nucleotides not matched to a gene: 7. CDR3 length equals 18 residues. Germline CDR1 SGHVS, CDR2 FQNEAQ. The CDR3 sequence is CASSLARTGSYSNQPQHF. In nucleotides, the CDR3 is TGTGCCAGCAGCTTAGCGCGGACAGGGTCCTATAGCAATCAGCCCCAGCATTTT.

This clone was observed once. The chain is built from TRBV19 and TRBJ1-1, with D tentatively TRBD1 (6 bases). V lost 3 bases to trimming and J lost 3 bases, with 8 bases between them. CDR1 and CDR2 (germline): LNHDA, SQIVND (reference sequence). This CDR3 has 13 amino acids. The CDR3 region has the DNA TGTGCCAGTAGTATCACAGGGTACACTGAAGCTTTCTTT. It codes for CASSITGYTEAFF. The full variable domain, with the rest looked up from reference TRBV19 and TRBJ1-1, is DGGITQSPKYLFRKEGQNVTLSCEQNLNHDAMYWYRQDPGQGLRLIYYSQIVNDFQKGDIAEGYSVSREKKESFPLTVTSAQKNPTAFYLCASSITGYTEAFFGQGTRLTVV.

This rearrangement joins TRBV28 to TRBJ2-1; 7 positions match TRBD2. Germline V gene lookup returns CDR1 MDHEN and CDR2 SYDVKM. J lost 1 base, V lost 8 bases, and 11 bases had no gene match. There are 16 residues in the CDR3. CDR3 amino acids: CASLTTSVRSYNEQFF. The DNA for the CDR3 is TGTGCCAGCCTTACAACTAGCGTCAGGTCCTACAATGAGCAGTTCTTC. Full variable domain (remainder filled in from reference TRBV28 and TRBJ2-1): DVKVTQSSRYLVKRTGEKVFLECVQDMDHENMFWYRQDPGLGLRLIYFSYDVKMKEKGDIPEGYSVSREKKERFSLILESASTNQTSMYLCASLTTSVRSYNEQFFGPGTRLTVL.

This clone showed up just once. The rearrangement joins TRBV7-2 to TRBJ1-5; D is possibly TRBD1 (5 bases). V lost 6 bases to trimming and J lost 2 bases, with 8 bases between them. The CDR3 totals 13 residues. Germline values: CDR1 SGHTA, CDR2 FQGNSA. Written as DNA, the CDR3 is TGTGCCAGCAGTCCACAGGGCAATCAGCCCCAGCATTTT. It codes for CASSPQGNQPQHF.

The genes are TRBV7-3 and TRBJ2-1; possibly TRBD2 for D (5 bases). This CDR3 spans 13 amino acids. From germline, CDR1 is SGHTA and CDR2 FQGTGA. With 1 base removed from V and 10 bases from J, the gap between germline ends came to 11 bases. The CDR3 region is CASSLSRGPEQFF. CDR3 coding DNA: TGTGCCAGCAGCTTAAGTCGGGGTCCCGAGCAGTTCTTC.

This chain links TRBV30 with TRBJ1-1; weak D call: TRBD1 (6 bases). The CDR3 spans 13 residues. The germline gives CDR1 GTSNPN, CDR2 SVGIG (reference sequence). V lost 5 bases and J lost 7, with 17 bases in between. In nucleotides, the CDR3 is TGTGCCTGGGGCCGGCGGGGGGCGGATGAAGCTTTCTTT. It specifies CAWGRRGADEAFF. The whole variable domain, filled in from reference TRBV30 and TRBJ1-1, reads SQTIHQWPATLVQPVGSPLSLECTVEGTSNPNLYWYRQAAGRGLQLLFYSVGIGQISSEVPQNLSASRPQDRQFILSSKKLLLSDSGFYLCAWGRRGADEAFFGQGTRLTVV.

The DNA of the CDR3 is TGTGCCAGCAGTTCCCGACAGGGGGCTGGTGAGCAGTTCTTC. Encoded protein: CASSSRQGAGEQFF. The rearrangement joins TRBV6-5 to TRBJ2-1, with 10 bases that match TRBD1. In germline, CDR1 is MNHEY, CDR2 SVGAGI. The CDR3 consists of 14 residues. V dropped 4 bases and J dropped 9; count of bases not matched to a gene: 6.

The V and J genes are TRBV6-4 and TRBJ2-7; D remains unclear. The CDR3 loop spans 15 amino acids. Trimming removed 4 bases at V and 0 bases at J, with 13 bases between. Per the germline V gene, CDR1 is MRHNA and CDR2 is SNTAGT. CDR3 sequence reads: CASSVEQGDSYEQYF. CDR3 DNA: TGTGCCAGCAGTGTGGAGCAAGGAGACTCCTACGAGCAGTACTTC.

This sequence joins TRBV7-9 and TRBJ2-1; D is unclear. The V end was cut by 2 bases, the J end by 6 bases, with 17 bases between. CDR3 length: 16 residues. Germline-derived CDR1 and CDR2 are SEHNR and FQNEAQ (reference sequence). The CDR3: CASSLNSVLSPNEQFF. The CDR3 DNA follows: TGTGCCAGCAGCTTAAATTCCGTCCTATCGCCCAATGAGCAGTTCTTC.

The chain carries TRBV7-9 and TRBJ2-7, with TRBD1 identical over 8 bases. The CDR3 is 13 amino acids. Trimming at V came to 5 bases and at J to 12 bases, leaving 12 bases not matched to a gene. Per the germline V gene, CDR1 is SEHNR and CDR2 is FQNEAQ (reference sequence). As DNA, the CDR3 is TGTGCCAGCAGCCTGACCGGGACAGGACGCTGGTACTTC. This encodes CASSLTGTGRWYF. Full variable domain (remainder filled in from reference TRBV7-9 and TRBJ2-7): DTGVSQNPRHKITKRGQNVTFRCDPISEHNRLYWYRQTLGQGPEFLTYFQNEAQLEKSRLLSDRFSAERPKGSFSTLEIQRTEQGDSAMYLCASSLTGTGRWYFGPGTRLTVT.

The CDR3 DNA sequence: TGTGCCAGCAGCCAAGGGCGGACTAGCGGGGAGCAGTACTTC. Encoded protein: CASSQGRTSGEQYF. V usage is TRBV16 and J usage is TRBJ2-7; 11 nucleotides agree with TRBD2. The V and J ends lost 2 bases and 7 bases, in that order; junction bases with no gene match: 4. The CDR3 length is 14 residues. The germline CDR1 and CDR2 sequences are KGHSY and FQNENV.

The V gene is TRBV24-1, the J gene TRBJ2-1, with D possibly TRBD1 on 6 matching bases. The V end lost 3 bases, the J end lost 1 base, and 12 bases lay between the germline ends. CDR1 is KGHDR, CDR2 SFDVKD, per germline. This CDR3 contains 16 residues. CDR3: CATSDPTGRSYNEQFF. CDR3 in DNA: TGTGCCACCAGTGATCCGACAGGAAGATCCTACAATGAGCAGTTCTTC.

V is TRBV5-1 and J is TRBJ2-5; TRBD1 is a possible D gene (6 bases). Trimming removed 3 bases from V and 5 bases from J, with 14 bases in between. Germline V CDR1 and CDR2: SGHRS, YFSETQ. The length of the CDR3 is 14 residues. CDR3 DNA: TGCGCCAGCAGCTGGACCGGACAGAGGGAGACCCAGTACTTC. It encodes CASSWTGQRETQYF. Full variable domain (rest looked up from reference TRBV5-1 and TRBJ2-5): KAGVTQTPRYLIKTRGQQVTLSCSPISGHRSVSWYQQTPGQGLQFLFEYFSETQRNKGNFPGRFSGRQFSNSRSEMNVSTLELGDSALYLCASSWTGQRETQYFGPGTRLLVL.

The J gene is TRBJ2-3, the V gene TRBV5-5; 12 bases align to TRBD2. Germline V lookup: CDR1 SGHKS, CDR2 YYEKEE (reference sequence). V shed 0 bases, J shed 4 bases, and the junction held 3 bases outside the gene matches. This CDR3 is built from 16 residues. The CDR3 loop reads CASSLGLAGVADTQYF. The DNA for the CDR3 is TGTGCCAGCAGCTTGGGACTAGCGGGAGTAGCAGATACGCAGTATTTT.

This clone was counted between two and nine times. The CDR3 protein is CASSLWQDQPQHF. The CDR3 region has the DNA TGTGCCAGCAGTTTATGGCAGGATCAGCCCCAGCATTTT. The rearrangement links TRBV27 to TRBJ1-5, with D uncertain. This CDR3 has 13 residues. Deletions cut 1 base from V and 5 bases from J, with 6 bases between. The germline CDR1 and CDR2 sequences are MNHEY and SMNVEV (reference sequence).

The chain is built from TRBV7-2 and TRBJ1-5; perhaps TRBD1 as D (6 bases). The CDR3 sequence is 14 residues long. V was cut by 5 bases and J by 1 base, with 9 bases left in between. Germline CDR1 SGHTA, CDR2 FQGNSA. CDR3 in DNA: TGTGCCAGCAGCCGGACAGCCAGCAATCAGCCCCAGCATTTT. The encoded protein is CASSRTASNQPQHF.

The chain's CDR3 is CASSVNPLGLTDTQYF. CDR3 coding DNA: TGCGCCAGCAGCGTTAACCCACTGGGACTCACAGATACGCAGTATTTT. The rearrangement links TRBV5-1 to TRBJ2-3; weak D call: TRBD2 (6 bases). The CDR3 extends over 16 amino acids. CDR1 is SGHRS, CDR2 YFSETQ, per germline. V gave up 4 bases and J gave up 2 bases, with 17 bases separating them.

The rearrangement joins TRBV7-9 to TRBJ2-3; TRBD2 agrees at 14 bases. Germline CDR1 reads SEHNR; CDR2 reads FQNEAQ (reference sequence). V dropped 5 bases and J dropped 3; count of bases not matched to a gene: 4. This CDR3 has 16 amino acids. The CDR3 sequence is CASSPGLAGVTDTQYF. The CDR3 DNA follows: TGTGCCAGCAGCCCGGGACTAGCGGGGGTAACAGATACGCAGTATTTT.